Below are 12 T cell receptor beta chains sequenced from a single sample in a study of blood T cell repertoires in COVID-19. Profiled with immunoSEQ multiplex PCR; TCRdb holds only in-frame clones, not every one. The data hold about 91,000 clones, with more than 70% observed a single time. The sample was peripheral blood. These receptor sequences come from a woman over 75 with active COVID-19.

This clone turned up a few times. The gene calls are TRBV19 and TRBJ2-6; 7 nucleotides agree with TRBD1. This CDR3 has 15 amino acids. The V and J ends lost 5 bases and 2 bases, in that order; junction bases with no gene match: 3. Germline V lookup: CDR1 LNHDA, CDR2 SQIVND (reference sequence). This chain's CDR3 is CASSAGGPGANVLTF. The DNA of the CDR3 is TGTGCCAGTAGTGCAGGGGGTCCTGGGGCCAACGTCCTGACTTTC.

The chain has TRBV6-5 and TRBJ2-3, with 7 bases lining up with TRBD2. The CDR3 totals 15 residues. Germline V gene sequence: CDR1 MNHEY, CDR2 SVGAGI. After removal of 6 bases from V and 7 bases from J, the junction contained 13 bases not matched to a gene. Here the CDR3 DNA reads TGTGCCAGCAGCAACGTCGGGGAGGGCGGGTATACGCAGTATTTT. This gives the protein CASSNVGEGGYTQYF.

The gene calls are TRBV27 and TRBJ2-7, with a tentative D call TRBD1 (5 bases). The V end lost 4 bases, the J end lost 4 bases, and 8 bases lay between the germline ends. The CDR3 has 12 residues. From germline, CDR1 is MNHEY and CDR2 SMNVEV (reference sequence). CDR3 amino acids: CASSYPGYEQYF. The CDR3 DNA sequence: TGTGCCAGCAGTTACCCAGGGTACGAGCAGTACTTC.

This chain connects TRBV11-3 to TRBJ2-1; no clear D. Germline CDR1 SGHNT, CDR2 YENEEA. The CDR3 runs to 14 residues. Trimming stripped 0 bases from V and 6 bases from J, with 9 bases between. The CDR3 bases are TGTGCCAGCAGCTTAGAGGCTAGTCGCAATGAGCAGTTCTTC. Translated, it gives CASSLEASRNEQFF.

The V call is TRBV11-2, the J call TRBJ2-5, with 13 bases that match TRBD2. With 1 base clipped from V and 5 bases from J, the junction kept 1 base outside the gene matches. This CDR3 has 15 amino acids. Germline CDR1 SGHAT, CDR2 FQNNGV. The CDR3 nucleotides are TGTGCCAGCAGCTTAGCGGGACTAGCGGGGGAGACCCAGTACTTC. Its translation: CASSLAGLAGETQYF.

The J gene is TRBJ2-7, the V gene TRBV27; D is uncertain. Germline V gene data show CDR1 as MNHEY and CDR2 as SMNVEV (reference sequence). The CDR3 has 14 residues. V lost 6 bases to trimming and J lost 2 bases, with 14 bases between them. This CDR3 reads CASSPLEETYEQYF. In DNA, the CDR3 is TGTGCCAGCAGCCCTCTTGAGGAGACCTACGAGCAGTACTTC.

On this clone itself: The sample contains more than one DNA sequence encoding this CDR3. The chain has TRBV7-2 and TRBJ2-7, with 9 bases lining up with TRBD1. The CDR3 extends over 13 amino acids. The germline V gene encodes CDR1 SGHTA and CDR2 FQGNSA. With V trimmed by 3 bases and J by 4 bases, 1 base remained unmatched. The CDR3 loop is CASSLGTGYEQYF. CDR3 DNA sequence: TGTGCCAGCAGCTTGGGGACAGGGTACGAGCAGTACTTC. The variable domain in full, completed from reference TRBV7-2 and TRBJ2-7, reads GAGVSQSPSNKVTEKGKDVELRCDPISGHTALYWYRQSLGQGLEFLIYFQGNSAPDKSGLPSDRFSAERTGGSVSTLTIQRTQQEDSAVYLCASSLGTGYEQYFGPGTRLTVT.

CDR3 loop: CSVEDWQNNEQFF. Written as DNA, the CDR3 is TGCAGCGTTGAAGACTGGCAGAACAATGAGCAGTTCTTC. J is TRBJ2-1 and V is TRBV29-1; D is unclear. Germline loops: CDR1 SQVTM, CDR2 ANQGSEA. With 0 bases removed from V and 5 bases from J, the gap between germline ends came to 8 bases. The CDR3 has 13 amino acids.

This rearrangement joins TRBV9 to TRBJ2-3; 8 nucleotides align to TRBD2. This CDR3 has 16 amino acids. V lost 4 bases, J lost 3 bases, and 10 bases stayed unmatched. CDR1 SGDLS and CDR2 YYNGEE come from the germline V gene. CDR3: CASSFGAGEGTDTQYF. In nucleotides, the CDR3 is TGTGCCAGCAGCTTCGGAGCGGGGGAGGGGACAGATACGCAGTATTTT.

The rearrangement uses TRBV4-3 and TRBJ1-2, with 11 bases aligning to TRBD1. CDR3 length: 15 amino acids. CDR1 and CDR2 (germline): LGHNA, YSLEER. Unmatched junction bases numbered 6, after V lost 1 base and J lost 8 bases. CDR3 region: CASSQGGQGATGYTF. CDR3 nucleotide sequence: TGCGCCAGCAGCCAAGGTGGACAGGGGGCTACCGGCTACACCTTC.

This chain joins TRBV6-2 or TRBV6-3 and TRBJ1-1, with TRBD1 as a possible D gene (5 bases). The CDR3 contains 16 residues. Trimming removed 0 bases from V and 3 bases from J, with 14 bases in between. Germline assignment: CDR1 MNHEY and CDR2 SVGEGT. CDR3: CASSYSDSLGYTEAFF. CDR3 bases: TGTGCCAGCAGTTACTCCGACAGCTTGGGGTACACTGAAGCTTTCTTT.

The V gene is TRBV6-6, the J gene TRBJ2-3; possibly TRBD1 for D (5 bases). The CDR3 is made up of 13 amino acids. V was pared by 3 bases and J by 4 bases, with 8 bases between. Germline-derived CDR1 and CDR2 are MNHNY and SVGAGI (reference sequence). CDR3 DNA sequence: TGTGCCAGCAGTTATCAGGGTGCAGATACGCAGTATTTT. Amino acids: CASSYQGADTQYF.